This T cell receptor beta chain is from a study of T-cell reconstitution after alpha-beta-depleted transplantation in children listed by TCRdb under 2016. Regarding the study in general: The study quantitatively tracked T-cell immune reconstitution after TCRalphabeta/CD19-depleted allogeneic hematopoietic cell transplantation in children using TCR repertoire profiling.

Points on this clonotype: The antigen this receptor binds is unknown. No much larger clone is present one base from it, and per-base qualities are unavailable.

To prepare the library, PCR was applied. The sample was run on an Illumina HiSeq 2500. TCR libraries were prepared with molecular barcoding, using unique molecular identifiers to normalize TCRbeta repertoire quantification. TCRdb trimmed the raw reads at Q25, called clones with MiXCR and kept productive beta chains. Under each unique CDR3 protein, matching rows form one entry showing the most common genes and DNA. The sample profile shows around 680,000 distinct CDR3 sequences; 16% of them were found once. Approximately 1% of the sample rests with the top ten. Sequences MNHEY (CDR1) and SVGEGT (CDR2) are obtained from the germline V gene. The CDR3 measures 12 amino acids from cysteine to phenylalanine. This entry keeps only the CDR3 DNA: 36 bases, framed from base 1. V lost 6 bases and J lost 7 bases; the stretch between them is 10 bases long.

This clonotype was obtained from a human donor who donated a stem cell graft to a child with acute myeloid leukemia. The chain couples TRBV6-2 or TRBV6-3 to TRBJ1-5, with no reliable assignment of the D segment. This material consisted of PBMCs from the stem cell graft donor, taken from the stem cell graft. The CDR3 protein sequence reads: CASRDLMQPQHF. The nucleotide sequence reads TGTGCCAGCAGGGACTTGATGCAGCCCCAGCATTTT.